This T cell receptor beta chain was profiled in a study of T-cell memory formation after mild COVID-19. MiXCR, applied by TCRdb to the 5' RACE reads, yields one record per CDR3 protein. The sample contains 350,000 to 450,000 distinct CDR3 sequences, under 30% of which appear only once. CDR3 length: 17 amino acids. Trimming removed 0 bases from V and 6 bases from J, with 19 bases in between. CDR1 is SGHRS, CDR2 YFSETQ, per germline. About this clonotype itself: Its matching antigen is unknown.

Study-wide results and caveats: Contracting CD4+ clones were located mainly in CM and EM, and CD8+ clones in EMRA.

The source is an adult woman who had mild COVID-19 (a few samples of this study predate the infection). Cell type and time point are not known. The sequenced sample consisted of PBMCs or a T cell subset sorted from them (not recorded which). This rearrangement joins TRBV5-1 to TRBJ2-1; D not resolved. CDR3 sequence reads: CASSLGRRKDSLNEQFF. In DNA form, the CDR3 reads TGCGCCAGCAGCTTGGGCCGGCGTAAAGACTCCCTCAATGAGCAGTTCTTC.